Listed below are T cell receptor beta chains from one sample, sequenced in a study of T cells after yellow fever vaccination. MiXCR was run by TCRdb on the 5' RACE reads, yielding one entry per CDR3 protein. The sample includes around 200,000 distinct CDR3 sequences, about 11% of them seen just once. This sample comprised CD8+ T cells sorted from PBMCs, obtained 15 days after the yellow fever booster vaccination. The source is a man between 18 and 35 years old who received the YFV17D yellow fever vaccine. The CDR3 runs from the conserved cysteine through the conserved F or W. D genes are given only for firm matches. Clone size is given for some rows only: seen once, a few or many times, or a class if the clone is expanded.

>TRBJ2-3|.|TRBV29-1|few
CRGDGTDTQYF
TGCAGGGGGGACGGCACAGATACGCAGTATTTT
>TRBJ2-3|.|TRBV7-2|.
CASSFGSITTDTQYF
TGTGCCAGCAGCTTCGGTTCTATAACCACAGATACGCAGTATTTT
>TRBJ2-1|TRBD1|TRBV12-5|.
CASGRTGDKTYNEQFF
TGTGCTAGTGGACGGACAGGCGATAAAACCTACAATGAGCAGTTCTTC
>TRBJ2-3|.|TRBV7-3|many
CASSSAEGGYRDTQYF
TGTGCCAGCAGCTCGGCGGAGGGGGGTTATAGAGATACGCAGTATTTT
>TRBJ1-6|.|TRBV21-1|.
CASSSRQGRYSPLHF
TGTGCCAGCAGCTCAAGACAGGGTCGATATTCACCCCTCCACTTT
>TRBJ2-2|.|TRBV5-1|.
CAPLDTTNTGELFF
TGCGCCCCCTTGGACACGACAAACACCGGGGAGCTGTTTTTT
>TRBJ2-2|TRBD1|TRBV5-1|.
CASSLSDRDTGELFF
TGCGCCAGCAGCTTGTCGGACAGGGACACCGGGGAGCTGTTTTTT
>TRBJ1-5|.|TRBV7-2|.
CASSLVPANNQPQHF
TGTGCCAGCAGCTTAGTGCCCGCGAACAATCAGCCCCAGCATTTT
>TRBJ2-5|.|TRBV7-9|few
CAGEEWTARRETQYF
TGTGCCGGCGAGGAATGGACAGCACGGCGGGAGACCCAGTACTTC
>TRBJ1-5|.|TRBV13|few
CASSSGESNQPQHF
TGTGCCAGCAGTTCAGGGGAAAGCAATCAGCCCCAGCATTTT
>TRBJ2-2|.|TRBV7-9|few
CASSLWTGSTGELFF
TGTGCCAGCAGCTTATGGACGGGGAGCACCGGGGAGCTGTTTTTT
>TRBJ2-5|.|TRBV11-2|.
CASSFVGVEQETQYF
TGTGCCAGCAGCTTTGTCGGAGTGGAGCAAGAGACCCAGTACTTC
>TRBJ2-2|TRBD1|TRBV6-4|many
CASSDSSGGANTGELFF
TGTGCCAGCAGTGACTCATCAGGGGGCGCGAACACCGGGGAGCTGTTTTTT
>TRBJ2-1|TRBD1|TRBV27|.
CASADRVRDEQFF
TGTGCCAGCGCGGACAGGGTGAGGGATGAGCAGTTCTTC
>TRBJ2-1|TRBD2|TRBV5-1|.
CASSWRLAGGGGDFNEQFF
TGCGCCAGCAGCTGGAGACTGGCGGGTGGCGGGGGGGACTTCAATGAGCAGTTCTTC
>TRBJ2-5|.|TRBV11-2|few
CASSWAGRITAAQYF
TGTGCCAGCAGCTGGGCGGGACGGATTACAGCGGCCCAGTACTTC
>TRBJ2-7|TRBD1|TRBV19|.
CASSPPGQHYEQYF
TGTGCCAGTAGTCCACCGGGACAGCACTACGAGCAGTACTTC
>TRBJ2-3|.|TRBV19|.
CASSIVGVLADTQYF
TGTGCCAGTAGTATCGTCGGGGTTCTTGCAGATACGCAGTATTTT
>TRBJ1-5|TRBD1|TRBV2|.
CASELEGQGQPQHF
TGTGCCAGCGAGTTAGAGGGACAGGGCCAGCCCCAGCATTTT
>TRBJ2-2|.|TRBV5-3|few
CARSLEAGELFF
TGTGCCAGAAGCTTGGAAGCCGGGGAGCTGTTTTTT
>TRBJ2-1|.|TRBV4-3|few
CASQDSLAYNEQFF
TGCGCCAGCCAAGACAGCCTCGCCTACAATGAGCAGTTCTTC
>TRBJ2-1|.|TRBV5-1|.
CASSLVSPGAYNEQFF
TGCGCCAGCAGCTTGGTTTCACCTGGGGCCTACAATGAGCAGTTCTTC
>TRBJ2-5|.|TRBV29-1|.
CSVEVQGTQYF
TGCAGCGTTGAAGTCCAAGGGACCCAGTACTTC
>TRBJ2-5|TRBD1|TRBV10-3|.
CAISVAGGRETQYF
TGTGCCATCAGTGTGGCAGGGGGCAGAGAGACCCAGTACTTC
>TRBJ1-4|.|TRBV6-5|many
CASRPGQLSNEKLFF
TGTGCCAGCAGGCCTGGACAGCTCTCTAATGAAAAACTGTTTTTT
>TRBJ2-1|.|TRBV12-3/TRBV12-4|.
CASSLRPDNEQFF
TGTGCCAGCAGTTTGAGACCCGACAATGAGCAGTTCTTC
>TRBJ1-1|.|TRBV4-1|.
CASSLQSGGGTEAFF
TGCGCCAGCAGCCTCCAAAGTGGGGGAGGCACTGAAGCTTTCTTT
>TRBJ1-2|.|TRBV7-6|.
CASSLAPGPSYGYTF
TGTGCCAGCAGCTTAGCGCCGGGTCCTTCCTATGGCTACACCTTC
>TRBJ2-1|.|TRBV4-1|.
CASSAAQESDEQFF
TGCGCCAGCAGCGCCGCCCAGGAGTCGGATGAGCAGTTCTTC
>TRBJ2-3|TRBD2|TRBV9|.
CASSVEALADTDTQYF
TGTGCCAGCAGCGTAGAGGCTCTAGCGGACACAGATACGCAGTATTTT
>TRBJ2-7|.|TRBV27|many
CASSAELAYEQYF
TGTGCCAGCAGCGCTGAACTAGCTTACGAGCAGTACTTC
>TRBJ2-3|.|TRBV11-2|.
CASSLQGTSTDTQYF
TGTGCCAGCAGCTTACAAGGGACTAGCACAGATACGCAGTATTTT
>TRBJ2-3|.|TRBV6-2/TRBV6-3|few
CASSYADSDTQYF
TGTGCCAGCAGTTACGCCGACTCAGATACGCAGTATTTT
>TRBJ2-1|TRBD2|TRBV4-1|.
CASSQISMGGNEQFF
TGCGCCAGCAGCCAGATTTCAATGGGGGGGAATGAGCAGTTCTTC
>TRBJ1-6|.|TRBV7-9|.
CASSATQAGNSPLHF
TGTGCCAGCAGCGCGACCCAGGCCGGGAATTCACCCCTCCACTTT
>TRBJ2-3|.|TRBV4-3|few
CASSQTGDTQYF
TGCGCCAGCAGCCAGACGGGGGATACGCAGTATTTT
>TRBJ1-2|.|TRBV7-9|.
CASNSFTGTPNTF
TGTGCCAGCAACTCGTTTACCGGGACACCCAACACCTTC
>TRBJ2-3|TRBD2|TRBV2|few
CASSEVQAIGGARTDTQYF
TGTGCCAGCAGTGAAGTTCAGGCCATCGGGGGGGCCAGGACAGATACGCAGTATTTT
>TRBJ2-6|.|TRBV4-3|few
CASSSQGGPVSGANVLTF
TGCGCCAGCAGCTCCCAAGGAGGGCCCGTGTCTGGGGCCAACGTCCTGACTTTC
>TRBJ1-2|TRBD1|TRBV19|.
CAGQTGDYGYTF
TGTGCCGGCCAAACAGGGGACTATGGCTACACCTTC
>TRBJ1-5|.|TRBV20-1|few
CSARLRDRRNQPQHF
TGCAGTGCTAGACTCCGGGACCGCCGCAATCAGCCCCAGCATTTT
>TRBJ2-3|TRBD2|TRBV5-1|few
CASSLLLAGDTDTQYF
TGCGCCAGCAGCTTGTTACTAGCGGGGGACACAGATACGCAGTATTTT
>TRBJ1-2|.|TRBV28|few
CASSLGSIYGYTF
TGTGCCAGCAGTTTGGGCAGCATCTATGGCTACACCTTC
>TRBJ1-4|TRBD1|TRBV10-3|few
CAISEPLDREGANEKLFF
TGTGCCATCAGTGAGCCACTCGACAGGGAAGGGGCTAATGAAAAACTGTTTTTT
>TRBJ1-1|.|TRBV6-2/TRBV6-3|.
CASRAGWDTNTEAFF
TGTGCCAGCAGGGCTGGTTGGGACACCAACACTGAAGCTTTCTTT
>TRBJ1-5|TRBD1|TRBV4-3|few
CASSQDRTGEGQPQHF
TGCGCCAGCAGCCAAGACCGAACAGGGGAGGGTCAGCCCCAGCATTTT
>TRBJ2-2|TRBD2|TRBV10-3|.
CAISWTSADVNTGELFF
TGTGCCATCAGTTGGACTAGCGCGGACGTAAACACCGGGGAGCTGTTTTTT
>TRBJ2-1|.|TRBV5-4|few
CASSPGDNEQFF
TGTGCCAGCAGCCCAGGGGACAATGAGCAGTTCTTC
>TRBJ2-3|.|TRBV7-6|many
CASSLAPRSTDTQYF
TGTGCCAGCAGCTTAGCCCCCCGAAGCACAGATACGCAGTATTTT